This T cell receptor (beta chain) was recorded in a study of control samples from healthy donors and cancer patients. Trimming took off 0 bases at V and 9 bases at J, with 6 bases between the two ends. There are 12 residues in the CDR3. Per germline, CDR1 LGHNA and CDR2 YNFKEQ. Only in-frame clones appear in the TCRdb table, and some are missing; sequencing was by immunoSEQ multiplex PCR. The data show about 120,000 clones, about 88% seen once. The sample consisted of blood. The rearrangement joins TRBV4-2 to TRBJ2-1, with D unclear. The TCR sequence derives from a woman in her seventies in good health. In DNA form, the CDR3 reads TGTGCCAGCAGCCAAGAGGTGGGTGAGCAGTTCTTC. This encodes CASSQEVGEQFF.